The 10 T cell receptor beta chains below were found in one sample sequenced in a study of a mutant IDH1 vaccine in newly diagnosed glioma. Time point noted: week 11, during vaccination. Vaccination comprised doses that each held 300 ug of mutant IDH1 20-mer peptide, plus topical imiquimod. Profiled with immunoSEQ multiplex PCR; TCRdb holds only in-frame clones, not every one. Of 120,000 or so clones listed, about four fifths are singletons. The antigens of these receptors remain unknown. The sample was PBMCs, taken from a glioma patient whose treatment included an IDH1 peptide vaccine. The source of these receptors is a man aged 40-50 years with glioma.

The chain's CDR3 is CASSRQGGKNIQYF. DNA of the CDR3: TGTGCCAGTAGTCGACAGGGGGGCAAAAACATTCAGTACTTC. The genes are TRBV19 and TRBJ2-4; TRBD1 matches 9 bases. The germline gives CDR1 LNHDA, CDR2 SQIVND (reference sequence). The CDR3 runs 14 residues. Trimming took 5 bases from V and 3 from J; bases not matched to a gene: 2.

Details on this clone: The sample contains more than one DNA sequence encoding this CDR3. The chain joins TRBV5-1 to TRBJ2-7; possible D gene TRBD1, 5 bases. The germline gives CDR1 SGHRS, CDR2 YFSETQ. Trimming pared 0 bases from V and 2 bases from J, leaving 9 bases between. This CDR3 contains 14 residues. Here the CDR3 reads CASSLVSGTYEQYF. For the CDR3, the DNA is TGCGCCAGCAGCTTGGTCTCAGGGACCTACGAGCAGTACTTC.

This clone was observed once. J is TRBJ1-2 and V is TRBV13; D call uncertain. Germline values: CDR1 PRHDT, CDR2 FYEKMQ (reference sequence). Trimming took off 6 bases at V and 4 bases at J, with 18 bases between the two ends. This CDR3 region has 15 residues. DNA of the CDR3: TGTGCCAGCAGTCTCCAGGACCTTCCCACCTATGGCTACACCTTC. Translated, it gives CASSLQDLPTYGYTF.

This clone has just one count. The chain uses TRBV6-5 and TRBJ2-7, with 10 positions matching TRBD2. This CDR3 spans 15 amino acids. CDR1 is MNHEY, CDR2 SVGAGI, per germline. Losses at the gene ends were 5 bases for V and 1 base for J; bases not matched to a gene: 5. CDR3 residues: CASSGTSGASYEQYF. As DNA, the CDR3 is TGTGCCAGCAGTGGCACTAGCGGGGCTTCCTACGAGCAGTACTTC.

The J gene is TRBJ1-1, the V gene TRBV7-9, with 7 nucleotides matching TRBD1. The trim removed 2 bases at V and 0 bases at J, leaving 9 bases unmatched. The CDR3 extends over 17 amino acids. Germline assignment: CDR1 SEHNR and CDR2 FQNEAQ (reference sequence). This CDR3 reads CASSLPSTGTMNTEAFF. As DNA, the CDR3 is TGTGCCAGCAGCTTACCCTCGACAGGGACCATGAACACTGAAGCTTTCTTT.

The chain has TRBV5-4 and TRBJ2-3; TRBD2 matches at 15 bases. Looked up from germline, CDR1 is SGHNT and CDR2 is YYREEE (reference sequence). V was pared by 4 bases and J by 2 bases, with 5 bases of the junction left unmatched. The CDR3 sequence is 17 residues long. In DNA form, the CDR3 reads TGTGCCAGCAGCGCCGGGACTAGCGGGAGGAACACAGATACGCAGTATTTT. As protein: CASSAGTSGRNTDTQYF.

The gene calls are TRBV7-8 and TRBJ2-7; D gene unclear. The germline V gene encodes CDR1 SGHVS and CDR2 FQNEAQ. CDR3 length equals 13 residues. V lost 5 bases, J lost 2 bases, and 10 bases lay in between. CDR3: CASSGDSPYEQYF. The CDR3 nucleotides read TGTGCCAGCAGCGGAGACTCCCCCTACGAGCAGTACTTC.

This chain uses TRBV4-2 with TRBJ2-1; a weak D match, TRBD1 (5 bases). Germline CDR1 LGHNA, CDR2 YNFKEQ. The CDR3 is made up of 13 amino acids. V was trimmed by 3 bases and J by 7 bases, leaving 10 bases between them. CDR3 DNA: TGTGCCAGCAGCCATAGGGGCTTAAATGAGCAGTTCTTC. Protein sequence: CASSHRGLNEQFF.

The V and J genes are TRBV6-1 and TRBJ2-7, with D maybe TRBD1 (5 bases). Germline values: CDR1 MNHNS, CDR2 SASEGT. V was cut by 4 bases and J by 0 bases, with 19 bases left in between. There are 17 residues in the CDR3. The CDR3: CASSVGFDSALSYEQYF. The CDR3 coding sequence is TGTGCCAGCAGTGTAGGGTTCGACAGCGCACTCTCCTACGAGCAGTACTTC.

V usage is TRBV7-2 and J usage is TRBJ2-7; either TRBD1 or TRBD2 may fit D (5 bases each). From germline, CDR1 is SGHTA and CDR2 FQGNSA. V lost 4 bases to trimming and J lost 4 bases, with 20 bases between them. This CDR3 spans 16 amino acids. CDR3 protein: CASSSPGRPFGYEQYF. CDR3 nucleotide sequence: TGTGCCAGCAGCTCCCCGGGACGGCCTTTTGGGTACGAGCAGTACTTC.